The 18 T cell receptor beta chains below all came from one sample that was sequenced in a study of cytomegalovirus exposure and HLA in healthy donors (dated by TCRdb to about 2017). Library preparation used the immunoSEQ multiplex PCR assay. The multiplex PCR relied on a mix of 60 forward primers for TCR Vbeta segments and 13 reverse primers for TCR Jbeta segments. TCRdb re-hosts the immuneACCESS table, in-frame sequences only. Its copies lack some clones; in the studies checked, an unresolved V gene accounts for under half of them, and the cause for the rest is not known. The sample data list roughly 160,000 clones, and roughly 80% of these were observed just once. Together, the top ten hold 2% to 3% of the sample. The sequenced sample was PBMCs. The receptors here all came from a female donor in good health and CMV-seronegative.

The rearrangement uses TRBV28 and TRBJ2-7, with 9 positions matching TRBD1. CDR3 size: 15 residues. Germline values: CDR1 MDHEN, CDR2 SYDVKM. The trim removed 6 bases at V and 1 base at J, leaving 7 bases unmatched. The CDR3 DNA reads TGTGCCAGCAGCCCAGCCGGGACAGGGTCCTACGAGCAGTACTTC. This sequence encodes CASSPAGTGSYEQYF.

This clone was detected only once. CDR3 amino acids: CASSPRGQTNEKLFF. CDR3 DNA sequence: TGTGCCAGCAGCCCAAGGGGGCAGACTAATGAAAAACTGTTTTTT. The V and J genes are TRBV6-1 and TRBJ1-4; 7 bases map to TRBD1. Unmatched junction bases numbered 6, after V lost 6 bases and J lost 2 bases. The CDR3 sequence is 15 residues long. The germline V gene encodes CDR1 MNHNS and CDR2 SASEGT.

The rearrangement joins TRBV6-6 to TRBJ2-3, with D perhaps TRBD2 (5 bases). Trimming removed 5 bases from V and 6 bases from J, with 18 bases in between. The CDR3 length is 15 residues. Germline-derived CDR1 and CDR2 are MNHNY and SVGAGI (reference sequence). The CDR3 DNA reads as TGTGCCAGCAGTACGAGGGATCAACAAGGGGATACGCAGTATTTT. This sequence encodes CASSTRDQQGDTQYF.

The rearrangement links TRBV2 to TRBJ2-3, with D tentatively TRBD2 (6 bases). CDR3 length equals 14 residues. Trimming removed 4 bases from V and 0 bases from J, with 8 bases in between. The germline V gene has CDR1 SNHLY and CDR2 FYNNEI. The CDR3 reads CASSVGGSTDTQYF. In DNA form, the CDR3 reads TGTGCCAGCAGTGTCGGGGGTAGCACAGATACGCAGTATTTT.

CDR3 sequence (DNA): TGTGCCAGCAGCCTGCGGGGACAGATTAACTATGGCTACACCTTC. It translates to CASSLRGQINYGYTF. The chain couples TRBV7-8 to TRBJ1-2; TRBD1 aligns across 7 bases. Per germline, CDR1 SGHVS and CDR2 FQNEAQ. The junction had 7 bases not matched to a gene; V was cut back by 5 bases and J by 1 base. The CDR3 is 15 amino acids.

This chain joins TRBV9 and TRBJ2-1; 7 positions agree with TRBD2. J lost 2 bases, V lost 4 bases, and 9 bases had no gene match. Germline values: CDR1 SGDLS, CDR2 YYNGEE. The CDR3 runs 16 residues. As DNA, the CDR3 is TGTGCCAGCAGCCTAGGAGGCGGGAGTGCCTACAATGAGCAGTTCTTC. Its protein is CASSLGGGSAYNEQFF. Supplemented by reference TRBV9 and TRBJ2-1, the full variable domain reads DSGVTQTPKHLITATGQRVTLRCSPRSGDLSVYWYQQSLDQGLQFLIQYYNGEERAKGNILERFSAQQFPDLHSELNLSSLELGDSALYFCASSLGGGSAYNEQFFGPGTRLTVL.

The rearrangement joins TRBV7-8 to TRBJ2-3; D perhaps matches TRBD2 (5 bases). Looked up from germline, CDR1 is SGHVS and CDR2 is FQNEAQ. This CDR3 is built from 12 residues. V was shortened by 1 base and J by 13 bases, with 12 bases between the two germline ends. Here the CDR3 DNA reads TGTGCCAGCAGCTTAGAAGGTAGCGTTGAGTATTTT. It is translated as CASSLEGSVEYF.

The sample holds a few counts of this clone. This sequence joins TRBV7-8 and TRBJ2-7; D not certain. Germline V CDR1 and CDR2: SGHVS, FQNEAQ. The CDR3 is 13 amino acids. V was shortened by 5 bases and J by 5 bases, with 13 bases between the two germline ends. CDR3 in DNA: TGTGCCAGCAGCCGTGCAGGTTACGACGAGCAGTACTTC. Its translation is CASSRAGYDEQYF.

This clone showed up just once. The chain combines TRBV5-1 with TRBJ2-1; the match to TRBD1 covers 8 bases. Trimming at V came to 7 bases and at J to 6 bases, leaving 9 bases not matched to a gene. The CDR3 is made up of 14 amino acids. Germline assignment: CDR1 SGHRS and CDR2 YFSETQ. The CDR3 reads CASCPGGNRNEQFF. The CDR3 DNA follows: TGCGCCAGCTGCCCAGGGGGCAATCGCAATGAGCAGTTCTTC.

This chain links TRBV4-1 with TRBJ1-4; 9 bases match TRBD1. J gave up 7 bases and V 0 bases, and 0 bases lay outside the gene matches. The germline V gene encodes CDR1 MGHRA and CDR2 YSYEKL. The CDR3 spans 14 residues. CDR3 residues: CASSQEGQGEKLFF. The CDR3 DNA reads TGCGCCAGCAGCCAAGAGGGACAGGGTGAAAAACTGTTTTTT.

CDR3 DNA: TGTGCCAGTATGGAGTGGTCCTCTGGAAACACCATATATTTT. As protein: CASMEWSSGNTIYF. The chain carries TRBV19 and TRBJ1-3; the D is unclear. Germline V gene sequence: CDR1 LNHDA, CDR2 SQIVND (reference sequence). The CDR3 is 14 amino acids. Trimming took off 7 bases at V and 0 bases at J, with 10 bases between the two ends.

The genes are TRBV9 and TRBJ2-6; D is undetermined. CDR3 length: 16 residues. Germline CDR1 and CDR2: SGDLS and YYNGEE. Deletions cut 0 bases from V and 0 bases from J, with 7 bases between. The CDR3 is CASSVDRVSGANVLTF. The CDR3 DNA reads as TGTGCCAGCAGCGTAGATCGGGTCTCTGGGGCCAACGTCCTGACTTTC.

The genes are TRBV30 and TRBJ2-1; D unclear. V was cut by 6 bases and J by 1 base, with 10 bases left in between. The CDR3 spans 13 residues. Per the germline V gene, CDR1 is GTSNPN and CDR2 is SVGIG (reference sequence). The CDR3 region is CACTRVSYNEQFF. As DNA, the CDR3 is TGTGCCTGTACCCGCGTATCCTACAATGAGCAGTTCTTC.

The V call is TRBV5-1, the J call TRBJ2-1, with 9 bases matching TRBD2. With V trimmed by 0 bases and J by 4 bases, 5 bases remained unmatched. CDR3 size: 16 residues. Per germline, CDR1 SGHRS and CDR2 YFSETQ. The CDR3 sequence: CASSLVAGGRYNEQFF. The CDR3 nucleotides are TGCGCCAGCAGCTTGGTGGCGGGGGGGCGGTACAATGAGCAGTTCTTC.

There are a few counts of this clone. The rearrangement joins TRBV6-4 to TRBJ1-2; 10 nucleotides line up with TRBD1. Germline-derived CDR1 and CDR2 are MRHNA and SNTAGT. J gave up 5 bases and V 4 bases, and 7 bases lay outside the gene matches. The CDR3 length is 15 residues. CDR3 sequence (DNA): TGTGCCAGCAGTGGTAGACAGGGGGCCTGGTATGGCTACACCTTC. Protein sequence: CASSGRQGAWYGYTF.

This sequence joins TRBV5-1 and TRBJ2-7, with 8 nucleotides matching TRBD1. The germline CDR1 and CDR2 sequences are SGHRS and YFSETQ. V gave up 2 bases and J gave up 2 bases; unmatched junction bases: 9. The CDR3 spans 16 residues. In nucleotides, the CDR3 is TGCGCCAGCAGCTTTACCGGGACAGGATACACCTACGAGCAGTACTTC. Its translation: CASSFTGTGYTYEQYF.

The chain combines TRBV7-3 with TRBJ2-3; 8 positions agree with TRBD2. This CDR3 region has 14 residues. Germline V gene sequence: CDR1 SGHTA, CDR2 FQGTGA. V lost 5 bases and J lost 4; bases outside the gene matches: 5. This CDR3 is CASSTGTSADTQYF. CDR3 coding DNA: TGTGCCAGCAGCACCGGGACTAGTGCAGATACGCAGTATTTT.

In DNA form, the CDR3 reads TGTGCCAGCAGCCCCGGGACAGGGGTCTACGAGCAGTACTTC. This encodes CASSPGTGVYEQYF. The V call is TRBV5-4, the J call TRBJ2-7; 10 bases align to TRBD1. The junction had 4 bases not matched to a gene; V was cut back by 4 bases and J by 3 bases. Looked up from germline, CDR1 is SGHNT and CDR2 is YYREEE (reference sequence). The CDR3 runs to 14 residues. Based on the CDR3 plus reference TRBV5-4 and TRBJ2-7, the full variable domain is ETGVTQSPTHLIKTRGQQVTLRCSSQSGHNTVSWYQQALGQGPQFIFQYYREEENGRGNFPPRFSGLQFPNYSSELNVNALELDDSALYLCASSPGTGVYEQYFGPGTRLTVT.